This is a list of T cell receptor beta chains from one sample in a study of early T cells in non-severe SARS-CoV-2 infection. In TCRdb, the 5' RACE reads were re-called with MiXCR into one record per CDR3 protein. The data show about 83,000 distinct CDR3 sequences, 9% to 15% seen once. The sequencing input was whole blood. These receptors all come from an adult who was a healthcare worker with PCR-confirmed SARS-CoV-2 infection or an uninfected control (not recorded which). CDR3s include the opening cysteine and the closing phenylalanine or tryptophan. A D gene is named only where the DNA matches it firmly. Not every row has a clone size; where given, it reads once, few, many or a size class.

size: many; J: TRBJ1-1; V: TRBV27; length: 15; D: TRBD1; CDR3: CASSSRPGGDTEAFF; DNA: TGTGCCAGCAGTTCCCGCCCAGGGGGGGACACTGAAGCTTTCTTT
size: many; J: TRBJ2-5; V: TRBV28; length: 14; D: TRBD2; CDR3: CASSLLAGAETQYF; DNA: TGTGCCAGCAGTTTACTAGCGGGAGCCGAGACCCAGTACTTC
size: few; J: TRBJ2-3; V: TRBV7-2; length: 15; D: .; CDR3: CASSANGAQTDTQYF; DNA: TGTGCCAGCAGCGCGAACGGGGCCCAAACAGATACGCAGTATTTT
size: many; J: TRBJ1-1; V: TRBV3-1; length: 14; D: TRBD1; CDR3: CASSQSDRVTEAFF; DNA: TGTGCCAGCAGCCAATCGGACAGGGTTACTGAAGCTTTCTTT
size: many; J: TRBJ2-1; V: TRBV27; length: 13; D: TRBD2; CDR3: CASSSLAGPEKFF; DNA: TGTGCCAGCAGTTCTCTAGCGGGTCCCGAAAAGTTCTTC
size: many; J: TRBJ1-1; V: TRBV20-1; length: 14; D: TRBD1; CDR3: CSARAGTGNTEAFF; DNA: TGCAGTGCTCGTGCCGGGACAGGGAACACTGAAGCTTTCTTT
size: few; J: TRBJ2-1; V: TRBV12-3/TRBV12-4; length: 12; D: .; CDR3: CASSLVPDRQFF; DNA: TGTGCCAGCAGTTTAGTCCCGGACAGGCAGTTCTTC
size: many; J: TRBJ1-2; V: TRBV5-4; length: 13; D: TRBD1; CDR3: CASSSTGNYGYTF; DNA: TGTGCCAGCAGCTCGACAGGGAACTATGGCTACACCTTC
size: .; J: TRBJ1-1; V: TRBV10-3; length: 13; D: TRBD1; CDR3: CAISEWSTGEAFF; DNA: TGTGCCATCAGTGAGTGGTCGACAGGGGAAGCTTTCTTT
size: few; J: TRBJ2-1; V: TRBV4-2; length: 18; D: TRBD2; CDR3: CASRGLAGLLNSYNEQFF; DNA: TGTGCCAGCAGGGGACTAGCGGGATTATTAAACTCCTACAATGAGCAGTTCTTC
size: .; J: TRBJ2-7; V: TRBV12-3/TRBV12-4; length: 16; D: .; CDR3: CASSFYESFRFYEQYF; DNA: TGTGCCAGCAGTTTTTATGAGTCCTTTAGATTCTACGAGCAGTACTTC
size: many; J: TRBJ2-1; V: TRBV7-9; length: 22; D: TRBD2; CDR3: CASSSPLAGPYPPTNPYNEQFF; DNA: TGTGCCAGCAGCTCCCCGCTAGCGGGACCTTATCCTCCCACCAACCCTTACAATGAGCAGTTCTTC
size: .; J: TRBJ2-1; V: TRBV7-9; length: 16; D: .; CDR3: CASLVRRDVAYNEQFF; DNA: TGTGCCAGCTTAGTGCGGCGGGACGTTGCCTACAATGAGCAGTTCTTC
size: few; J: TRBJ2-6; V: TRBV6-1; length: 15; D: .; CDR3: CASSEALSGANVLTF; DNA: TGTGCCAGCAGTGAAGCCCTCTCTGGGGCCAACGTCCTGACTTTC
size: .; J: TRBJ2-1; V: TRBV6-2/TRBV6-3; length: 14; D: .; CDR3: CASNPGPPGNEQFF; DNA: TGTGCCAGCAATCCTGGACCCCCGGGGAATGAGCAGTTCTTC
size: .; J: TRBJ2-1; V: TRBV11-1; length: 15; D: .; CDR3: CASSLVAGALNEQFF; DNA: TGTGCCAGCAGCTTAGTGGCAGGGGCCCTGAATGAGCAGTTTTTC
size: few; J: TRBJ1-1; V: TRBV11-1; length: 15; D: .; CDR3: CASSERGQFNTEAFF; DNA: TGTGCCAGCAGCGAGAGGGGACAATTCAACACTGAAGCTTTCTTT
size: few; J: TRBJ2-5; V: TRBV5-1; length: 16; D: TRBD2; CDR3: CASSLGASGRTETQYF; DNA: TGCGCCAGCAGCTTGGGTGCTAGCGGGAGGACAGAGACCCAGTACTTC
size: few; J: TRBJ1-5; V: TRBV3-1; length: 13; D: .; CDR3: CASSQVGDQPQHF; DNA: TGTGCCAGCAGCCAGGTAGGGGACCAGCCCCAGCATTTT
size: .; J: TRBJ2-2; V: TRBV7-3; length: 14; D: .; CDR3: CASSFRKNTGELFF; DNA: TGTGCCAGCAGCTTTAGAAAAAACACCGGGGAGCTGTTTTTT